This TCR beta chain comes out of a study of technical replicates of blood from a few donors. Germline lookup yields CDR1 MNHEY and CDR2 SMNVEV (reference sequence). With 0 bases removed from V and 2 bases from J, the gap between germline ends came to 6 bases. The CDR3 has 14 residues. Sequencing used immunoSEQ multiplex PCR; TCRdb keeps in-frame clones, though not all of them. The table records about 85,000 clones, approximately 94% of them present only once. The TCR was taken from a human donor in good health. V usage is TRBV27 and J usage is TRBJ2-3; TRBD2 is a possible D gene (5 bases). Material for sequencing was T cells isolated from PBMCs. In DNA form, the CDR3 reads TGTGCCAGCAGTTTATCGGAGGCCACAGATACGCAGTATTTT. This codes for CASSLSEATDTQYF.